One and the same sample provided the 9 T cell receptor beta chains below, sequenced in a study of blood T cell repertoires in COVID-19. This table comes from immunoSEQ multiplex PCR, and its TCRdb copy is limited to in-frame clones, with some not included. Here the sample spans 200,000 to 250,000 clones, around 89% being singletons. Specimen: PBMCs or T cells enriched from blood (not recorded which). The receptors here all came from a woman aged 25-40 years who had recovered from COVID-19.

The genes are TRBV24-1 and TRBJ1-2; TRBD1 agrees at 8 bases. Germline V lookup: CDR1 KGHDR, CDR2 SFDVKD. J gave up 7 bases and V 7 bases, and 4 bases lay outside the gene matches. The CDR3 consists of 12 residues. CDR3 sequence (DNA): TGTGCCACCAGCCAGGGGGCTGGTGGCTACACCTTC. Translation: CATSQGAGGYTF.

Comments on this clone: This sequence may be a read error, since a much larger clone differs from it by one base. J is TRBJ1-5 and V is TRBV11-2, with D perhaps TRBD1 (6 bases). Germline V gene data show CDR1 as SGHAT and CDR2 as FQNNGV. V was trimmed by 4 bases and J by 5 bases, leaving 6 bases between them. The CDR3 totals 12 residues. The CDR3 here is CASSSGDQPQHF. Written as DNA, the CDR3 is TGTGCCAGCAGCTCAGGGGATCAGCCCCAGCATTTT.

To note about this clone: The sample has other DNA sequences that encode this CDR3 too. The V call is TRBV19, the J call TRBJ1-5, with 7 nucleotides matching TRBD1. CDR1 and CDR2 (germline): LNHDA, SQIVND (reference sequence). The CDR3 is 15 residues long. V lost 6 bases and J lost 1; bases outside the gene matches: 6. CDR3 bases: TGTGCCAGTAGGGAGACAGGGCGAAGCAATCAGCCCCAGCATTTT. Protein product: CASRETGRSNQPQHF.

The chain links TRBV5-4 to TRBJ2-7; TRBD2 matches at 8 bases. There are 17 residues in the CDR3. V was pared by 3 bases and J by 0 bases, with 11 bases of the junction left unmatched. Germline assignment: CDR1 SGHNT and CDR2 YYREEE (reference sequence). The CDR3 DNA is TGTGCCAGCAGCTCCCCTAGACGGGAGGGGAGCTCCTACGAGCAGTACTTC. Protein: CASSSPRREGSSYEQYF.

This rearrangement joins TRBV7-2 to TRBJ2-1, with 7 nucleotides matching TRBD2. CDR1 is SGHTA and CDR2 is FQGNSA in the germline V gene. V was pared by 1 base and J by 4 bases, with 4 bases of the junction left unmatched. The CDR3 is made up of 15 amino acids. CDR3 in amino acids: CASSLEASGYNEQFF. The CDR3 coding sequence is TGTGCCAGCAGCTTAGAAGCTAGCGGTTACAATGAGCAGTTCTTC. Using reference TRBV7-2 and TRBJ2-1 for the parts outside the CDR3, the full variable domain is GAGVSQSPSNKVTEKGKDVELRCDPISGHTALYWYRQSLGQGLEFLIYFQGNSAPDKSGLPSDRFSAERTGGSVSTLTIQRTQQEDSAVYLCASSLEASGYNEQFFGPGTRLTVL.

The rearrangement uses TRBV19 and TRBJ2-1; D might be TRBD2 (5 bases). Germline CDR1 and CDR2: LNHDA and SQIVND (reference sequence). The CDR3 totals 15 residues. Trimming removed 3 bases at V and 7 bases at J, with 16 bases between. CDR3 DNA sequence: TGTGCCAGTAGTATTGGAGGCAGCCTGACGAATGAGCAGTTCTTC. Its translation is CASSIGGSLTNEQFF.

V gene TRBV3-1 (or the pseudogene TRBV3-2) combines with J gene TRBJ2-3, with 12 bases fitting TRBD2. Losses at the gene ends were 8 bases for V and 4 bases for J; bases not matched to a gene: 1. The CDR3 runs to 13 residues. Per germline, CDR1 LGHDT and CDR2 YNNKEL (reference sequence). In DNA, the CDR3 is TGTGCCAGCCGACTAGCGGGAGCAGATACGCAGTATTTT. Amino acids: CASRLAGADTQYF.

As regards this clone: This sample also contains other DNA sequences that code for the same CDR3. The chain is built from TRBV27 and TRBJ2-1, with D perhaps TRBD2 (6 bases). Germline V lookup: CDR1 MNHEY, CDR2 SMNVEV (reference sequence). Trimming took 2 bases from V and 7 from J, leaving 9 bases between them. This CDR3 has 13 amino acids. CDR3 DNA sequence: TGTGCCAGCAGTTTAGGTCGGGGGAATGAGCAGTTCTTC. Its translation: CASSLGRGNEQFF.

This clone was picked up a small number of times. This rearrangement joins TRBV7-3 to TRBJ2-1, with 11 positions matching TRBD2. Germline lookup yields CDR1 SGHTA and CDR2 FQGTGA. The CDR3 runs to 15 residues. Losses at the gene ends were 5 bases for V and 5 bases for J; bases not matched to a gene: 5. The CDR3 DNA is TGTGCCAGCAGCACCAGACTAGCGGGGAACAATGAGCAGTTCTTC. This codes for CASSTRLAGNNEQFF.